Sequencing of this T cell receptor beta chain was carried out in a study of cytomegalovirus exposure and HLA in healthy donors. The study, taken as a whole, reports: TCR beta V segments were, for the most part, productive about 87% or about 30% of the time in an earlier analysis. Researchers reported from a later analysis that most CMV-associated TCR beta chains appeared HLA-restricted. Clonal expansion, a later analysis showed, was greater in HLA-associated TCR beta chains than in equally common others.

This clone was seen only once. Its antigen is still unknown. PCR amplification relied on 60 Vbeta primers (plus 13 Jbeta primers). The table came from immunoSEQ multiplex PCR; TCRdb's copy has only in-frame clones and leaves some out. This sample has roughly 90,000 clones, with over 75% found just once. This CDR3 is 15 amino acids long. Trimming shortened V by 6 bases and J by 1 base, and 13 bases separated the two germline ends. Germline CDR1 is MDHEN and CDR2 is SYDVKM. The sequenced material came from PBMCs. The receptor was isolated from a man younger than 40 in good health and CMV-seronegative. This sequence joins TRBV28 and TRBJ2-1; TRBD2 might be the D (5 bases). The CDR3 is CASSRRGLSYNEQFF. CDR3 nucleotide sequence: TGTGCCAGCAGCCGCCGGGGTCTTTCCTACAATGAGCAGTTCTTC.